The 10 T cell receptor beta chains given below trace back to one sample, sequenced in a study of blood T cell repertoires in COVID-19. TCRdb's table, derived via immunoSEQ multiplex PCR, lists solely in-frame clones and lacks some. The repertoire consists of a few hundred thousand clones, with over 75% occurring once and the leading ten covering about 0.74%. The sequencing input was peripheral blood. Receptors were obtained from a woman aged 25 to 45 with acute or convalescent COVID-19.

The V gene is TRBV11-3, the J gene TRBJ2-3; 7 bases align to TRBD2. V dropped 4 bases and J dropped 6; count of bases not matched to a gene: 7. Germline V gene lookup returns CDR1 SGHNT and CDR2 YENEEA. CDR3 length: 14 residues. The CDR3 coding sequence is TGTGCCAGCAGCTCCCCAGGGAGGGCGGATACGCAGTATTTT. Protein sequence: CASSSPGRADTQYF.

A few counts support this clone. This chain links TRBV10-3 with TRBJ1-2; 7 bases map to TRBD1. Germline values: CDR1 ENHRY, CDR2 SYGVKD. The V and J ends lost 6 bases and 8 bases, in that order; junction bases with no gene match: 12. The CDR3 sequence is 14 residues long. CDR3 DNA sequence: TGTGCCATCAGGGCCCCCGGGACAGACAAAGGCTACACCTTC. Its translation: CAIRAPGTDKGYTF.

J is TRBJ1-1 and V is TRBV7-2; D is perhaps TRBD1 (6 bases). The germline V gene has CDR1 SGHTA and CDR2 FQGNSA. Trimming stripped 2 bases from V and 1 base from J, with 14 bases between. The CDR3 is made up of 16 amino acids. The CDR3 DNA sequence: TGTGCCAGCAGCTTACGGCTAGGGGGTAGGAACACTGAAGCTTTCTTT. This translates into CASSLRLGGRNTEAFF.

This clone was picked up one time. The chain couples TRBV19 to TRBJ1-5; a weak D match, TRBD1 (5 bases). The germline CDR1 and CDR2 sequences are LNHDA and SQIVND (reference sequence). Trimming shortened V by 3 bases and J by 6 bases, and 24 bases separated the two germline ends. The CDR3 spans 18 residues. CDR3 coding DNA: TGTGCCAGTAGTATGTCTAAGATGTGGTTGACCGGGGGTCAGCCCCAGCATTTT. Protein: CASSMSKMWLTGGQPQHF.

V gene TRBV6-5 combines with J gene TRBJ1-5; no clear D. This CDR3 contains 13 residues. Trimming left V 10 bases short and J 3 bases short, with 13 bases between. Germline CDR1 reads MNHEY; CDR2 reads SVGAGI. This chain's CDR3 is CATTGGPNQPQHF. DNA for the CDR3: TGTGCCACCACGGGAGGGCCCAATCAGCCCCAGCATTTT.

V and J are TRBV2 and TRBJ2-7; 8 bases agree with TRBD1. From germline, CDR1 is SNHLY and CDR2 FYNNEI. The CDR3 runs 14 residues. Trimming cost V 6 bases and J 7 bases; bases outside gene matches: 11. The CDR3 loop reads CASRAPGQAFEQYF. DNA for the CDR3: TGTGCCAGCAGGGCACCGGGACAGGCCTTTGAGCAGTACTTC.

With regard to this clone: The junction differs from germline at one of its ends, possibly a read error. Other nucleotide sequences in the sample specify the same CDR3. The chain links TRBV12-3 or TRBV12-4 to TRBJ1-1; D not resolved. The CDR3 spans 13 residues. The CDR3 DNA follows: TGTGCCAGCAGTTTGCTAGTTAACACTGAGGCTTTCTTT. This sequence encodes CASSLLVNTEAFF.

The rearrangement joins TRBV5-1 to TRBJ1-2, with D possibly being TRBD1 (6 bases). V shed 4 bases and J shed 2 bases, with 12 bases lying between them. This CDR3 contains 14 residues. CDR1 and CDR2 from the germline V gene are SGHRS and YFSETQ. This CDR3 is CASSRTENNYGYTF. CDR3 coding DNA: TGCGCCAGCAGCCGGACAGAGAACAACTATGGCTACACCTTC.

The V and J genes are TRBV6-4 and TRBJ2-1, with 7 nucleotides matching TRBD2. V was pared by 4 bases and J by 4 bases, with 16 bases of the junction left unmatched. CDR1 is MRHNA and CDR2 is SNTAGT in the germline V gene. This CDR3 has 18 residues. CDR3 nucleotides: TGTGCCAGCAGTGTCGGCATTGGGGAGGGAGCGAGGTACAATGAGCAGTTCTTC. Its translation is CASSVGIGEGARYNEQFF.

The chain uses TRBV12-3 or TRBV12-4 and TRBJ2-3; perhaps TRBD1 as D (5 bases). This CDR3 is 13 amino acids long. The V and J ends lost 6 bases and 2 bases respectively, with 9 bases between them. The CDR3 loop is CASRDRYTDTQYF. The CDR3 DNA sequence: TGTGCCAGCAGAGACAGATACACAGATACGCAGTATTTT.